These T cell receptor beta chains were read from a single sample in a study of T-cell memory formation after mild COVID-19. TCRdb ran MiXCR on the 5' RACE reads and lists one entry per CDR3 protein. This table holds about 350,000 distinct CDR3 sequences, roughly an eighth found once. Specimen: PBMCs or a T cell subset sorted from them (not recorded which). The receptors come from a man aged 18 to 30 who had mild COVID-19 (a few samples of this study predate the infection). Cell type and time point are not known. Each CDR3 is given with its conserved first and last residue. Each record gives: V gene, J gene, CDR3 protein.

TRBV7-9	TRBJ1-5	CASSVGSQPQHF
TRBV7-2	TRBJ2-7	CASSLSSGGRYEQYF
TRBV12-3/TRBV12-4	TRBJ2-2	CASSPPLFF
TRBV27	TRBJ1-2	CASSLKDRGAGYTF
TRBV7-7	TRBJ2-5	CASSSGHQETQYF
TRBV3-2	TRBJ2-7	CASSPSRSKHRGGETYEQYF
TRBV7-2	TRBJ2-1	CASTPLAGSRNEQFF
TRBV5-5	TRBJ2-3	CASSLAVLRRQTTDTQYF
TRBV6-5	TRBJ1-1	CASSRTGFKVNTEAFF
TRBV29-1	TRBJ2-5	CSVGLGTAQETQYF
TRBV25-1	TRBJ2-5	CASSDWTGGRETQYF
TRBV7-2	TRBJ1-2	CASSSRPGGSGYTF
TRBV7-9	TRBJ1-1	CASRRTDEAFF
TRBV11-2	TRBJ1-4	CASHRGMSEKLFF
TRBV4-3	TRBJ2-5	CARSQAYSGGRGETQYF
TRBV10-3	TRBJ1-1	CAISDRRDRDEAFF
TRBV7-2	TRBJ2-1	CASSPTGGINEQFF